The count of the clone carrying this T cell receptor beta chain is one. Its antigen is not identified. Assay used: immunoSEQ multiplex PCR; TCRdb lists only in-frame clones, some missing. This sample yields some 2 million clones, of which about 95% are seen a single time; more than 0.95% belongs to the top ten. Positive CCR7 selection of CD45RO-negative cells yielded the naive CD8 cells, and terminally differentiated effector memory CD45RA+ cells were excluded. Among the donors, all were Caucasian adults who lived in Nashville, Tennessee. The entry originates in a study of shared clonotypes between healthy human individuals. CDR1 and CDR2 from the germline V gene are MGHRA and YSYEKL. Trimming cost V 1 base and J 2 bases; bases outside gene matches: 7. This CDR3 contains 16 residues. The study's findings and limits: Investigators expected sequencing depth to affect clonotype sharing among donors. Clonotypes not shared had lower generation probabilities than those common to all four donors. Generally, naive subsets (rather than memory subsets) showed larger estimated richness.

The chain is built from TRBV4-1 and TRBJ2-7, with TRBD2 identical over 8 bases. Material: naive CD8+ T cells sorted from blood. The clonotype comes from a man between 18 and 29 years old in good health. CDR3 in amino acids: CASSQAIGGGTYEQYF. In nucleotides, the CDR3 is TGCGCCAGCAGCCAAGCTATTGGCGGGGGGACCTACGAGCAGTACTTC.